These 4 T cell receptor beta chains share one sample of origin, sequenced in a study of human T cells and chemical hapten exposure. Time point here: pre-sensitization, week 0. Treatment reported: therapeutic diphenylcyclopropenone sensitization with weekly scalp DPC. MiXCR, applied by TCRdb to the RACE reads, yields one record per CDR3 protein. This table has some 400,000 distinct CDR3 sequences, less than 6.5% appearing once. The sample in question was whole blood, obtained in connection with sensitization to the hapten diphenylcyclopropenone (DPC). These receptors all come from a woman between 45 and 60 years old with alopecia areata. Some clones in this sample may be carry-over from other donors' samples.

This clonotype showed up just a few times. The chain joins TRBV11-2 to TRBJ1-3; D is unresolved. The CDR3 spans 18 residues. Germline CDR1 SGHAT, CDR2 FQNNGV. Trimming cost V 1 base and J 0 bases, with 16 bases left between them. CDR3 amino acids: CASSLAPLAELSGNTIYF. In DNA form, the CDR3 reads TGTGCCAGCAGCTTAGCCCCTCTCGCGGAACTCTCTGGAAACACCATATATTTT.

This clonotype was seen ten or more times. This chain links TRBV7-2 with TRBJ1-1; the D gene is possibly TRBD1 (5 bases). The germline V gene encodes CDR1 SGHTA and CDR2 FQGNSA. V shed 0 bases and J shed 3 bases, with 17 bases lying between them. This CDR3 contains 17 residues. In DNA, the CDR3 is TGTGCCAGCAGCTTAGCGCTGGTCGGCAGGGAATACACTGAAGCTTTCTTT. This translates into CASSLALVGREYTEAFF.

This clonotype was seen many times. The chain employs TRBV29-1 and TRBJ2-5, with D perhaps TRBD2 (6 bases). V lost 3 bases and J lost 4, with 9 bases in between. The CDR3 totals 12 residues. Germline lookup yields CDR1 SQVTM and CDR2 ANQGSEA. The CDR3 is CSVELGGETQYF. The CDR3 nucleotides are TGCAGCGTTGAGTTGGGGGGAGAGACCCAGTACTTC.

This clonotype was found many times. V and J are TRBV6-2 or TRBV6-3 and TRBJ2-1; D is perhaps TRBD2 (6 bases). The CDR3 runs 12 residues. Germline V lookup: CDR1 MNHEY, CDR2 SVGEGT. Trimming cost V 4 bases and J 10 bases, with 11 bases left between them. The CDR3 region has the DNA TGTGCCAGCAGTTGGGACTTTAAGGAGCAGTTCTTC. The encoded protein is CASSWDFKEQFF.